The 14 T cell receptor beta chains presented below share a single source sample, sequenced in a study of blood T cell repertoires in COVID-19. The method was immunoSEQ multiplex PCR; TCRdb's version includes in-frame clones alone and lacks a portion of them. Found here are over 110,000 clones, approximately 88% of them singletons; the top ten hold about 28%. Sequences were obtained from peripheral blood. The receptors here all came from a human donor in a cohort sampled during active COVID-19.

The chain carries TRBV3-1 (or the pseudogene TRBV3-2) and TRBJ2-4; no clear D. CDR1 LGHDT and CDR2 YNNKEL come from the germline V gene (reference sequence). Trimming pared 1 base from V and 0 bases from J, leaving 4 bases between. This CDR3 is built from 14 residues. In DNA, the CDR3 is TGTGCCAGCAGCCAAGGTCTAGCCAAAAACATTCAGTACTTC. This sequence encodes CASSQGLAKNIQYF.

The J gene is TRBJ2-3, the V gene TRBV9; 7 nucleotides match TRBD2. Germline CDR1 is SGDLS and CDR2 is YYNGEE. The CDR3 consists of 14 residues. V lost 1 base to trimming and J lost 3 bases; unmatched junction nucleotides: 2. The CDR3, as DNA: TGTGCCAGCAGCGTAATCGGGGGGACAGATACGCAGTATTTT. Protein sequence: CASSVIGGTDTQYF. Variable domain in full (rest from reference TRBV9 and TRBJ2-3): DSGVTQTPKHLITATGQRVTLRCSPRSGDLSVYWYQQSLDQGLQFLIQYYNGEERAKGNILERFSAQQFPDLHSELNLSSLELGDSALYFCASSVIGGTDTQYFGPGTRLTVL.

This clone was observed once. The genes are TRBV3-1 (or the pseudogene TRBV3-2) and TRBJ1-2, with D unclear. CDR1 and CDR2 (germline): LGHDT, YNNKEL (reference sequence). This CDR3 contains 14 residues. V shed 4 bases and J shed 4 bases, with 13 bases lying between them. This CDR3 reads CASSRGRFGYGYTF. For the CDR3, the DNA is TGTGCCAGCAGCCGCGGGAGGTTCGGCTATGGCTACACCTTC.

The rearrangement joins TRBV7-2 to TRBJ2-5; 11 nucleotides match TRBD2. CDR1 and CDR2 from the germline V gene are SGHTA and FQGNSA. The CDR3 totals 17 residues. The V segment lost 2 bases and the J segment 9 bases; nucleotides outside the gene matches: 14. DNA of the CDR3: TGTGCCAGCAGCTTAACTAGCGGGAGATACCAAGAGATGGCCCAGTACTTC. This codes for CASSLTSGRYQEMAQYF. The full variable domain, its missing parts supplied by reference TRBV7-2 and TRBJ2-5, is GAGVSQSPSNKVTEKGKDVELRCDPISGHTALYWYRQSLGQGLEFLIYFQGNSAPDKSGLPSDRFSAERTGGSVSTLTIQRTQQEDSAVYLCASSLTSGRYQEMAQYFGPGTRLLVL.

The chain links TRBV2 to TRBJ1-3; 8 bases are shared with TRBD1. V shed 4 bases, J shed 3 bases, and the junction held 5 bases outside the gene matches. Germline V gene data show CDR1 as SNHLY and CDR2 as FYNNEI. CDR3 length: 15 amino acids. The chain's CDR3 is CASSAGQGGGNTIYF. The CDR3 DNA reads as TGTGCCAGCAGTGCCGGACAGGGAGGTGGAAACACCATATATTTT.

V is TRBV19 and J is TRBJ1-2; D is uncertain. From germline, CDR1 is LNHDA and CDR2 SQIVND (reference sequence). V dropped 10 bases and J dropped 3 bases, with 18 bases sitting between them. CDR3 length: 14 amino acids. In DNA form, the CDR3 reads TGTGCCACCAACCGGGAGCACCTCGACTATGGCTACACCTTC. Residues: CATNREHLDYGYTF.

The chain uses TRBV19 and TRBJ2-3; D remains ambiguous. Trimming removed 4 bases from V and 4 bases from J, with 6 bases in between. The CDR3 is 12 amino acids. The V gene's germline CDR1 is LNHDA and CDR2 SQIVND (reference sequence). The CDR3 DNA sequence: TGTGCCAGTAGTAAGAGAGCAGATACGCAGTATTTT. Translating gives CASSKRADTQYF.

This clone was found once. The chain carries TRBV4-2 and TRBJ1-2, with 9 bases fitting TRBD1. CDR3 length: 16 amino acids. Germline CDR1 is LGHNA and CDR2 is YNFKEQ. The V and J ends lost 1 base and 4 bases, in that order; junction bases with no gene match: 7. The CDR3 region is CASSQGGQGAGYGYTF. The CDR3 DNA follows: TGTGCCAGCAGCCAAGGGGGACAGGGAGCGGGCTATGGCTACACCTTC.

This sequence joins TRBV28 and TRBJ1-1; tentative D call: TRBD1 (6 bases). This CDR3 region has 12 residues. Germline V CDR1 and CDR2: MDHEN, SYDVKM. V gave up 8 bases and J gave up 4 bases, with 11 bases separating them. In DNA form, the CDR3 reads TGTGCCAGCGGGGAACAGGGCACTGAAGCTTTCTTT. As protein: CASGEQGTEAFF. Drawing the rest from reference TRBV28 and TRBJ1-1, the complete variable domain is DVKVTQSSRYLVKRTGEKVFLECVQDMDHENMFWYRQDPGLGLRLIYFSYDVKMKEKGDIPEGYSVSREKKERFSLILESASTNQTSMYLCASGEQGTEAFFGQGTRLTVV.

The rearrangement links TRBV12-1 to TRBJ2-1; the table assigns TRBD2, which was not confirmed against the DNA. TRBV12-1 is classified as a pseudogene. The CDR3 is made up of 15 amino acids. The CDR3 DNA follows: TGTGCCAGCAGCAATAGCGGGGGGACCCACAATGAGCAGTTCTTC. Protein: CASSNSGGTHNEQFF.

The chain employs TRBV19 and TRBJ2-5; TRBD1 aligns across 8 bases. V shed 3 bases, J shed 5 bases, and the junction held 8 bases outside the gene matches. There are 15 residues in the CDR3. Germline CDR1 is LNHDA and CDR2 is SQIVND (reference sequence). CDR3: CASSIQQGAWETQYF. As DNA, the CDR3 is TGTGCCAGTAGTATTCAGCAGGGGGCCTGGGAGACCCAGTACTTC.

This chain connects TRBV2 to TRBJ1-2; TRBD1 agrees at 10 bases. The CDR3 has 15 amino acids. V shed 7 bases, J shed 4 bases, and the junction held 9 bases outside the gene matches. CDR1 and CDR2 (germline): SNHLY, FYNNEI. The CDR3 DNA sequence: TGTGCCAGCATCTCCCGACAGGGGGCGCGCTATGGCTACACCTTC. It is translated as CASISRQGARYGYTF. Full variable domain (outside the CDR3, taken from reference TRBV2 and TRBJ1-2): EPEVTQTPSHQVTQMGQEVILRCVPISNHLYFYWYRQILGQKVEFLVSFYNNEISEKSEIFDDQFSVERPDGSNFTLKIRSTKLEDSAMYFCASISRQGARYGYTFGSGTRLTVV.

The chain recombines TRBV5-6 with TRBJ2-5; perhaps TRBD2 as D (5 bases). The CDR3 is made up of 16 amino acids. From germline, CDR1 is SGHDT and CDR2 YYEEEE. Trimming shortened V by 0 bases and J by 2 bases, and 14 bases separated the two germline ends. CDR3 coding DNA: TGTGCCAGCAGCTTGGCCGGAGTCGCGGGTCAAGAGACCCAGTACTTC. Protein product: CASSLAGVAGQETQYF.

The chain has TRBV13 and TRBJ1-1; TRBD1 is a possible D gene (5 bases). CDR1 is PRHDT, CDR2 FYEKMQ, per germline (reference sequence). There are 14 residues in the CDR3. V was cut by 1 base and J by 5 bases, with 11 bases left in between. CDR3 loop: CASSLEGVRTEAFF. For the CDR3, the DNA is TGTGCCAGCAGCTTAGAAGGGGTACGGACTGAAGCTTTCTTT.